This TCR beta chain was profiled in a study of blood T cell repertoires in COVID-19. CDR3 size: 13 residues. Germline trimming cut 6 bases from V and 6 bases from J; bases unmatched to any gene: 5. In germline, CDR1 is MNHEY, CDR2 SVGAGI. Assay used: immunoSEQ multiplex PCR; TCRdb lists only in-frame clones, some missing. The sample has about 160,000 clones, around 90% seen once. The sample consisted of peripheral blood. The rearrangement links TRBV6-5 to TRBJ1-2; TRBD1 matches at 9 bases. This receptor was taken from a woman aged 60-70 years with active or convalescent COVID-19. For the CDR3, the DNA is TGTGCCAGCAGAACACAGGGGGCGGATGGCTACACCTTC. It codes for CASRTQGADGYTF.